This T cell receptor (beta chain) was captured in a study of blood T cell repertoires in COVID-19. Study-level background: The United States, Italy and Spain were the sources of the acute and convalescent COVID-19 samples. From T cells, B-cell-depleted T cells, or PBMCs came the material, which was cDNA or gDNA.

In the original workflow: Reference gene primer amplification gave nucleated cell count estimates. Generated by immunoSEQ multiplex PCR, the TCRdb table keeps only in-frame clones and is missing some. D and trimming were read from the DNA, whereas the V and J calls and clone size are those reported in that table. The sample includes about 15,000 clones, roughly 90% seen only once; the top ten take less than 20%. Trimming cost V 5 bases and J 3 bases, with 17 bases left between them. This CDR3 has 15 amino acids. Germline V gene lookup returns CDR1 SGHTA and CDR2 FQGNSA. This chain connects TRBV7-2 to TRBJ2-7, with D perhaps matching TRBD2 (6 bases). This receptor was taken from a man between 45 and 60 years old with active COVID-19. The specimen was peripheral blood. Here the CDR3 reads CASSGGKRVRYEQYF. DNA for the CDR3: TGTGCCAGCAGCGGGGGGAAGAGGGTCCGCTACGAGCAGTACTTC.